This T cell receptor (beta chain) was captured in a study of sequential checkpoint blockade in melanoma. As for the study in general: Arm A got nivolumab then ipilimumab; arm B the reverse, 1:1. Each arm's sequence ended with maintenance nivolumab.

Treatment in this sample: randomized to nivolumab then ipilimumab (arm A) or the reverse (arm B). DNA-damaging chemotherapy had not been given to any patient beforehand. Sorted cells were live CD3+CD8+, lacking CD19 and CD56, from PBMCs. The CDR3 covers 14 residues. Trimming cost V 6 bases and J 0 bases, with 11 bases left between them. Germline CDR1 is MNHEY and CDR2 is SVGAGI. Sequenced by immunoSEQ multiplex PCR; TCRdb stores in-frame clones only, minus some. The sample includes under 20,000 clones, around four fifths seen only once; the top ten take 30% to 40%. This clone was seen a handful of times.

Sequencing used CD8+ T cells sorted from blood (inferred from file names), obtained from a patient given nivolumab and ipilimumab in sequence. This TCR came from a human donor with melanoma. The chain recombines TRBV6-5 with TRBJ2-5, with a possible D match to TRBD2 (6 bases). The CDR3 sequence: CASSQSGYQETQYF. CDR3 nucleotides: TGTGCCAGCAGCCAAAGCGGGTACCAAGAGACCCAGTACTTC.